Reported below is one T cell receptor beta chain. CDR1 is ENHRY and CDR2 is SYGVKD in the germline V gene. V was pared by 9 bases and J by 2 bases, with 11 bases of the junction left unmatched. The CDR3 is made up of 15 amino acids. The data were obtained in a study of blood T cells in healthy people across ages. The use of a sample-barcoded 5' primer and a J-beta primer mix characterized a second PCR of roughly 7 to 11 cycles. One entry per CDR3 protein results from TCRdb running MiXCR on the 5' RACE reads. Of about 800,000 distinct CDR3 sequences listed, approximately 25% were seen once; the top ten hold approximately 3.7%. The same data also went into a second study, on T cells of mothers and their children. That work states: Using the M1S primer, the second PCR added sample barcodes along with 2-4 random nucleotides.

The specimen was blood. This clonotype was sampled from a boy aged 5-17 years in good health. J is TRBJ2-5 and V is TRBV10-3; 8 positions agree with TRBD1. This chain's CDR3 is CAIASGTGGQETQYF. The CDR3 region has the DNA TGTGCCATTGCTTCCGGGACAGGAGGTCAAGAGACCCAGTACTTC.